The rows below give T cell receptor beta chains drawn from one sample of a study of T cells after yellow fever vaccination. TCRdb recomputed calls from the 5' RACE reads with MiXCR, one row per CDR3 protein. Among some 260,000 distinct CDR3 sequences listed, around 5.2% were seen once. This specimen consisted of CD4+ T cells sorted from PBMCs, obtained on the day of the yellow fever booster vaccination. The receptors were sampled from a man younger than 35 who received the YFV17D yellow fever vaccine. The CDR3 runs from the conserved cysteine through the conserved F or W. Each record gives: CDR3 protein, J gene, V gene.

CDR3aa: CASSRPGQGIGELFF; j_gene: TRBJ2-2; v_gene: TRBV12-3/TRBV12-4
CDR3aa: CASSYVGYNYNEQFF; j_gene: TRBJ2-1; v_gene: TRBV6-5
CDR3aa: CASSDQGTQYF; j_gene: TRBJ2-3; v_gene: TRBV10-1
CDR3aa: CASSIQGPYGYTF; j_gene: TRBJ1-2; v_gene: TRBV19
CDR3aa: CASSFMGLTEAFF; j_gene: TRBJ1-1; v_gene: TRBV7-2
CDR3aa: CASSSREGSPGAFF; j_gene: TRBJ1-1; v_gene: TRBV5-6
CDR3aa: CASSSGQGAGGELFF; j_gene: TRBJ2-2; v_gene: TRBV6-5
CDR3aa: CASSGVTGDLRGSPLHF; j_gene: TRBJ1-6; v_gene: TRBV7-9
CDR3aa: CASSQGLRQTQYF; j_gene: TRBJ2-5; v_gene: TRBV6-2/TRBV6-3
CDR3aa: CASSQDSATDTQYF; j_gene: TRBJ2-3; v_gene: TRBV4-3
CDR3aa: CASTSGTINYEQFF; j_gene: TRBJ2-1; v_gene: TRBV9
CDR3aa: CASSSRGGPRFF; j_gene: TRBJ2-1; v_gene: TRBV7-3
CDR3aa: CASSQETGGGVALAKNIQYF; j_gene: TRBJ2-4; v_gene: TRBV4-3
CDR3aa: CASSRMSGTVEETQYF; j_gene: TRBJ2-5; v_gene: TRBV25-1
CDR3aa: CASSYSKDRNIQYF; j_gene: TRBJ2-4; v_gene: TRBV6-2/TRBV6-3
CDR3aa: CSVVRVGGPGNEQFF; j_gene: TRBJ2-1; v_gene: TRBV29-1
CDR3aa: CASSYSGATGQETQYF; j_gene: TRBJ2-5; v_gene: TRBV6-5
CDR3aa: CASSQDRQGWETQYF; j_gene: TRBJ2-5; v_gene: TRBV3-1
CDR3aa: CASSLTSSHTEAFF; j_gene: TRBJ1-1; v_gene: TRBV7-3
CDR3aa: CASSRTGTAFSGNTIYF; j_gene: TRBJ1-3; v_gene: TRBV7-2
CDR3aa: CASSPPSGRGNQPQHF; j_gene: TRBJ1-5; v_gene: TRBV4-1
CDR3aa: CASSSQETLSYEQYF; j_gene: TRBJ2-7; v_gene: TRBV7-2
CDR3aa: CATRPGGADTQYF; j_gene: TRBJ2-3; v_gene: TRBV28
CDR3aa: CASSMLRDTEAFF; j_gene: TRBJ1-1; v_gene: TRBV19
CDR3aa: CASSAPGTGVPGELFF; j_gene: TRBJ2-2; v_gene: TRBV28
CDR3aa: CASSSTPGGPDYEQYF; j_gene: TRBJ2-7; v_gene: TRBV6-5
CDR3aa: CASRRSLAGGPSNEQFF; j_gene: TRBJ2-1; v_gene: TRBV19
CDR3aa: CSVGVTLDYGYTF; j_gene: TRBJ1-2; v_gene: TRBV29-1
CDR3aa: CASSQRSRGQGNEQFF; j_gene: TRBJ2-1; v_gene: TRBV3-1
CDR3aa: CASSQRPGQGRDTGELFF; j_gene: TRBJ2-2; v_gene: TRBV4-2
CDR3aa: CASSQRGAGREAFF; j_gene: TRBJ1-1; v_gene: TRBV4-2
CDR3aa: CASSSMGTQYF; j_gene: TRBJ2-5; v_gene: TRBV28
CDR3aa: CASSLGLAGGHSYNEQFF; j_gene: TRBJ2-1; v_gene: TRBV5-1
CDR3aa: CASSYWTSGAPETQYF; j_gene: TRBJ2-5; v_gene: TRBV6-5
CDR3aa: CATSRRLEGSPLHF; j_gene: TRBJ1-6; v_gene: TRBV15
CDR3aa: CASSFGTGVYGYTF; j_gene: TRBJ1-2; v_gene: TRBV5-1
CDR3aa: CASYRANTGELFF; j_gene: TRBJ2-2; v_gene: TRBV6-5
CDR3aa: CSAARTAQETQYF; j_gene: TRBJ2-5; v_gene: TRBV20-1
CDR3aa: CASSFGPNEKLFF; j_gene: TRBJ1-4; v_gene: TRBV5-1
CDR3aa: CASSLTGGAGTGELFF; j_gene: TRBJ2-2; v_gene: TRBV5-1
CDR3aa: CASSWEGGATGELFF; j_gene: TRBJ2-2; v_gene: TRBV6-6
CDR3aa: CASSARQGLNNEQFF; j_gene: TRBJ2-1; v_gene: TRBV7-9